A single sample gave rise to the 9 T cell receptor beta chains below, sequenced in a study of vaccination and CD4 T cells after COVID-19. The treatment here: approximately nine-day PBMC culture with coronavirus spike peptide pools or control peptides (ViraFEST assay). Researchers used the Oncomine TCR Beta short-read assay to sequence DNA from cultured CD4+ T cells. A single record per CDR3 protein comes from TCRdb applying MiXCR to the PCR reads. In the table there are 20,000 or so distinct CDR3 sequences, about two fifths of which are singletons. These TCRs are of unknown antigen specificity. Material: CD4+ T cells from blood, cultured in vitro, obtained before SARS-CoV-2 vaccination. The receptors come from a human donor who received a COVID-19 vaccine.

V and J are TRBV2 and TRBJ1-5; D gene unclear. Trimming removed 4 bases from V and 0 bases from J, with 10 bases in between. The germline V gene encodes CDR1 SNHLY and CDR2 FYNNEI. The CDR3 length is 15 residues. The CDR3 DNA reads as TGTGCCAGCAGTGGGCAGTTAATTAGCAATCAGCCCCAGCATTTT. Protein product: CASSGQLISNQPQHF.

The chain combines TRBV20-1 with TRBJ1-1, with a weak D call TRBD1 (5 bases). Germline V gene data show CDR1 as DFQATT and CDR2 as SNEGSKA (reference sequence). This CDR3 contains 17 residues. The V and J ends lost 1 base and 3 bases respectively, with 21 bases between them. The CDR3: CSARVPGQRETDTEAFF. In DNA form, the CDR3 reads TGCAGTGCTAGAGTCCCAGGGCAGCGGGAGACGGACACTGAAGCTTTCTTT.

The chain employs TRBV27 and TRBJ1-2; weak D call: TRBD1 (6 bases). The germline gives CDR1 MNHEY, CDR2 SMNVEV (reference sequence). The CDR3 consists of 14 residues. V was trimmed by 8 bases and J by 4 bases, leaving 17 bases between them. The CDR3 DNA follows: TGTGCCAGCGGGAACCAGGGGCAAGTCTATGGCTACACCTTC. Translation gives CASGNQGQVYGYTF.

The V call is TRBV6-1, the J call TRBJ2-7; 9 bases are a match to TRBD1. The CDR3 contains 15 residues. CDR1 is MNHNS, CDR2 SASEGT, per germline. The trim removed 4 bases at V and 4 bases at J, leaving 8 bases unmatched. The CDR3 reads CASSVESGTGYEQYF. CDR3 nucleotide sequence: TGTGCCAGCAGTGTGGAATCCGGGACAGGGTACGAGCAGTACTTC.

The V call is TRBV10-3, the J call TRBJ2-6; tentatively, D is TRBD1 (5 bases). CDR3 size: 15 residues. Germline V gene sequence: CDR1 ENHRY, CDR2 SYGVKD. Trimming took off 2 bases at V and 1 base at J, with 6 bases between the two ends. DNA for the CDR3: TGTGCCATCAGTGAGGCAGGGTCTGGGGCCAACGTCCTGACTTTC. Translated: CAISEAGSGANVLTF.

This rearrangement joins TRBV5-1 to TRBJ2-2; 7 nucleotides align to TRBD2. CDR1 is SGHRS, CDR2 YFSETQ, per germline. The CDR3 covers 16 residues. Trimming at V came to 0 bases and at J to 7 bases, leaving 9 bases not matched to a gene. Here the CDR3 reads CASSLGLAARGGELFF. The DNA of the CDR3 is TGCGCCAGCAGCTTGGGACTAGCCGCCCGGGGCGGGGAGCTGTTTTTT.

This clonotype has a handful of counts. CDR3 amino acids: CASSLISRTGAQGQYF. DNA of the CDR3: TGTGCCAGCAGCTTAATATCCAGGACAGGGGCCCAAGGTCAGTACTTC. V is TRBV7-2 and J is TRBJ2-7, with 9 bases aligning to TRBD1. The V segment lost 2 bases and the J segment 10 bases; nucleotides outside the gene matches: 15. The germline CDR1 and CDR2 sequences are SGHTA and FQGNSA. CDR3 length: 16 amino acids.

The chain employs TRBV5-1 and TRBJ1-5; D uncertain. The V gene's germline CDR1 is SGHRS and CDR2 YFSETQ. The CDR3 is made up of 15 amino acids. Trimming shortened V by 2 bases and J by 5 bases, and 14 bases separated the two germline ends. CDR3 region: CASSFDGNVDQPQHF. CDR3 coding DNA: TGCGCCAGCAGCTTCGATGGGAATGTAGATCAGCCCCAGCATTTT.

This clonotype was found a few times. The chain uses TRBV2 and TRBJ2-7; perhaps TRBD1 as D (5 bases). The CDR3 contains 14 residues. Trimming took 10 bases from V and 2 from J, leaving 18 bases between them. CDR1 is SNHLY and CDR2 is FYNNEI in the germline V gene. The CDR3 sequence: CAILLRESPYEQYF. The CDR3 nucleotides read TGTGCCATCCTACTCAGGGAATCTCCCTACGAGCAGTACTTC. Combining the CDR3 with reference TRBV2 and TRBJ2-7 gives the whole variable domain EPEVTQTPSHQVTQMGQEVILRCVPISNHLYFYWYRQILGQKVEFLVSFYNNEISEKSEIFDDQFSVERPDGSNFTLKIRSTKLEDSAMYFCAILLRESPYEQYFGPGTRLTVT.